The next 13 T cell receptor beta chains were all read from a single sample in a study of blood T cells in healthy people across ages. The second PCR ran about 6 to 12 cycles with a sample-barcoded 5' primer and J-beta primers. One entry per CDR3 protein results from TCRdb running MiXCR on the 5' RACE reads. Of fewer than 650,000 distinct CDR3 sequences in the sample, about 27% were seen once. The data were also submitted as part of a second study, on T cells of mothers and their children.

The sample comprised blood. These receptors were collected from a boy younger than 10 in good health.

The chain uses TRBV6-5 and TRBJ2-5, with D tentatively TRBD1 (5 bases). The J call may be in error: the DNA end matches TRBJ2-1 better. Germline V gene sequence: CDR1 MNHEY, CDR2 SVGAGI. The CDR3 length is 13 residues. In DNA form, the CDR3 reads TGTGCCAGCAGTTACGGGGAAGGGGATGAGCAGTTCTTC. Translation gives CASSYGEGDEQFF.

The V gene is TRBV3-1, the J gene TRBJ2-3; the match to TRBD2 covers 8 bases. The ends lost 1 base at V and 6 bases at J; junction bases unmatched: 6. The CDR3 runs to 15 residues. Germline V gene sequence: CDR1 LGHDT, CDR2 YNNKEL (reference sequence). Written as DNA, the CDR3 is TGTGCCAGCAGCCAAGCAGCGGGGGTAACGGATACGCAGTATTTT. Encoded protein: CASSQAAGVTDTQYF.

The gene calls are TRBV27 and TRBJ2-7; TRBD1 is a possible D gene (5 bases). CDR3 length: 17 amino acids. Trimming stripped 3 bases from V and 4 bases from J, with 22 bases between. Germline loops: CDR1 MNHEY, CDR2 SMNVEV (reference sequence). CDR3 nucleotides: TGTGCCAGCAGTTTCACAGGTCGGGCCTCGAAAGTATACGAGCAGTACTTC. It codes for CASSFTGRASKVYEQYF.

Only a few counts were recorded for this clonotype. The chain links TRBV6-5 to TRBJ2-3; perhaps D is TRBD1 or TRBD2 (6 bases each). The CDR3 totals 16 residues. V was trimmed by 2 bases and J by 2 bases, leaving 14 bases between them. Looked up from germline, CDR1 is MNHEY and CDR2 is SVGAGI. CDR3 DNA: TGTGCCAGCAGTTACGGTGGATGGGGGGCCACAGATACGCAGTATTTT. This translates into CASSYGGWGATDTQYF.

This clonotype has a handful of counts. The chain recombines TRBV12-3 or TRBV12-4 with TRBJ2-3, with D unresolved. CDR3 size: 13 residues. V lost 3 bases, J lost 2 bases, and 6 bases lay in between. The CDR3 nucleotides read TGTGCCAGCAGTTTTGGCTACACAGATACGCAGTATTTT. Protein product: CASSFGYTDTQYF.

This clonotype was seen repeatedly, ten times or more. The J gene is TRBJ1-1, the V gene TRBV12-3 or TRBV12-4; a possible D gene is TRBD1 (6 bases). This CDR3 contains 14 residues. V shed 1 base and J shed 1 base, with 7 bases lying between them. The CDR3 loop is CASSLGTANTEAFF. In nucleotides, the CDR3 is TGTGCCAGCAGTTTAGGGACAGCGAACACTGAAGCTTTCTTT.

This clonotype was observed a handful of times. The CDR3 coding sequence is TGCGCCAGCAGCCAAGATCCATCCGGTTTCGTGGGCTCCTACGAGCAGTACTTC. Residues: CASSQDPSGFVGSYEQYF. The chain uses TRBV4-3 and TRBJ2-7; unclear D gene. The germline V gene encodes CDR1 LGHNA and CDR2 YSLEER. The V and J ends lost 0 bases and 0 bases respectively, with 18 bases between them. This CDR3 contains 18 residues.

The CDR3 reads CASSPDRGVWNIQYF. The CDR3 bases are TGCGCCAGCAGCCCCGACAGGGGCGTCTGGAACATTCAGTACTTC. This sequence joins TRBV5-1 and TRBJ2-4, with 8 bases matching TRBD1. The J segment lost 7 bases and the V segment lost 4 bases, leaving 10 bases of the junction unmatched. This CDR3 region has 15 residues. CDR1 is SGHRS, CDR2 YFSETQ, per germline.

V usage is TRBV11-2 and J usage is TRBJ1-1, with D unresolved. Germline V gene sequence: CDR1 SGHAT, CDR2 FQNNGV. The V end was cut by 5 bases, the J end by 0 bases, with 10 bases between. CDR3 length equals 14 residues. DNA of the CDR3: TGTGCCAGCAGCCCCTTTGGCCTGAACACTGAAGCTTTCTTT. Protein sequence: CASSPFGLNTEAFF.

This chain connects TRBV29-1 to TRBJ2-3; 7 bases are shared with TRBD1. The CDR3 covers 14 residues. The junction had 8 bases not matched to a gene; V was cut back by 6 bases and J by 2 bases. Germline V lookup: CDR1 SQVTM, CDR2 ANQGSEA. The DNA for the CDR3 is TGCAGCGTAACCAGGGGGTCTGTCACAGATACGCAGTATTTT. Its protein is CSVTRGSVTDTQYF.

Comment on this clonotype: A read error is likely, as this CDR3 ends without the conserved phenylalanine or tryptophan. The chain carries TRBV19 and TRBJ1-1, with no clear D. Germline V lookup: CDR1 LNHDA, CDR2 SQIVND (reference sequence). V lost 7 bases and J lost 0, with 9 bases in between. This CDR3 has 13 residues. Written as DNA, the CDR3 is TGTGCCAGTAAAAAGACAATGAACACTGAAGCTTTCTCT. Its protein product is CASKKTMNTEAFS.

This clonotype was seen ten or more times. The gene calls are TRBV10-3 and TRBJ2-7; D not resolved. The CDR3 is 13 residues long. Germline V gene lookup returns CDR1 ENHRY and CDR2 SYGVKD. Trimming shortened V by 3 bases and J by 5 bases, and 11 bases separated the two germline ends. CDR3 nucleotide sequence: TGTGCCATCAGTGAAGGTGGGCGCAACGAGCAGTACTTC. Its protein product is CAISEGGRNEQYF.

In regard to this clonotype: The junction does not match germline at one end; this may be a read error. This chain links TRBV6-2 or TRBV6-3 with TRBJ2-5; 14 nucleotides line up with TRBD2. CDR1 is MNHEY and CDR2 is SVGEGT in the germline V gene. The CDR3 extends over 14 amino acids. CDR3 DNA sequence: TGTGCCAGCAGTTACGGACTAGCGGGAGGCAGCGGGTTCTTC. This sequence encodes CASSYGLAGGSGFF.